The sample holds a few counts of the clone carrying this TCR beta chain. Germline trimming cut 4 bases from V and 2 bases from J; bases unmatched to any gene: 1. The CDR3 spans 14 residues. Germline loops: CDR1 SGHTA, CDR2 FQGNSA. These data are taken from a study of regulatory T cells in long-lasting Graves disease. Regarding time point: persistent/refractory GD, antithyroid drugs over 5 years with positive TRAb. Following extraction of RNA from PBMCs, that RNA was used to make the TCR library. Both iRepertoire HTBI primers and Arm-PCR of CDR3 regions were used to build the TCR beta libraries. TCRdb re-analysed the multiplex PCR reads in MiXCR, keeping a single row per CDR3 protein. The table shows 350,000 to 500,000 distinct CDR3 sequences, with around 20% occurring only once.

The sequence came from a female donor with Graves disease. This chain connects TRBV7-2 to TRBJ2-2, with 7 bases lining up with TRBD1. Sample: peripheral blood mononuclear cells (PBMCs), taken when the disease was refractory, from a patient treated with antithyroid drugs. The CDR3 nucleotides are TGTGCCAGCAGCTGGGACAGTAACACCGGGGAGCTGTTTTTT. This sequence encodes CASSWDSNTGELFF.